This T cell receptor beta chain was sequenced for a study of CD8 T cell repertoires and HIV-1 epitope variants. Study in general: Separate wells received one of Twenty-five Gag or Nef variant peptides.

This clone has only one observation. Its target is not known. J was trimmed by 6 bases and V by 5 bases; bases with no gene match: 4. The CDR3 spans 14 residues. Germline V gene sequence: CDR1 MNHEY, CDR2 SMNVEV (reference sequence). Study-wide points: Nine antigen-specific TCR beta clonotypes were found; roughly six seemed cross-reactive to variants.

TCRdb's table, derived via immunoSEQ multiplex PCR, lists solely in-frame clones and lacks some. The data contain 80,000 to 95,000 clones, 70% to 75% of them singletons. Sequenced sample: uncultured baseline CD8+ T cells from peripheral blood mononuclear cells (PBMCs). The sequence came from a male donor with HIV. The chain employs TRBV27 and TRBJ2-7; 13 bases are a match to TRBD2. The CDR3 here is CASSPRTSGSEQYF. CDR3 coding DNA: TGTGCCAGCAGTCCCCGGACTAGCGGGAGCGAGCAGTACTTC.